These 30 T cell receptor beta chains share one sample of origin, sequenced in a study of breast tumors, draining lymph nodes, adjacent tissues. Breast cancer patients provided tissue from their axillary draining lymph nodes. From the multiplex PCR reads, TCRdb called clonotypes with MiXCR, one entry per CDR3 protein. The sample consists of under 150,000 distinct CDR3 sequences, less than 25% of them appearing once. The source material was axillary lymph node tissue. All receptors come from a female donor with breast cancer. Some clones in this sample may be carry-over from other donors' samples.

On this clonotype: Since a much larger clone is just one base distant, this may be a read error. The chain recombines TRBV5-1 with TRBJ2-2; tentative D call: TRBD2 (5 bases). Trimming stripped 0 bases from V and 1 base from J, with 10 bases between. Germline assignment: CDR1 SGHRS and CDR2 YFSETQ. The length of the CDR3 is 16 residues. CDR3 in DNA: TGCGCCAGCAGCTTGGCTTGGGGAGAGAACACCGGGGAGCTGTTTTTT. Translated, it gives CASSLAWGENTGELFF.

This clonotype was seen ten or more times. CDR3 protein: CASSFKRGQGNYEQYF. CDR3 sequence (DNA): TGTGCCAGCAGCTTCAAGCGGGGACAGGGGAACTACGAGCAGTACTTC. The chain couples TRBV7-8 to TRBJ2-7; 10 nucleotides align to TRBD1. CDR1 and CDR2 from the germline V gene are SGHVS and FQNEAQ. V lost 3 bases, J lost 3 bases, and 8 bases stayed unmatched. The CDR3 totals 16 residues.

With respect to this clonotype: A single base separates this from a much larger clone, so it may be a read error. The chain recombines TRBV6-1 with TRBJ2-5; 7 nucleotides match TRBD2. The length of the CDR3 is 16 residues. J lost 2 bases, V lost 2 bases, and 8 bases had no gene match. The germline gives CDR1 MNHNS, CDR2 SASEGT. In nucleotides, the CDR3 is TGTGCCAGCAGTGAATCTTGGGACGGGGGGCAAGAGACCCAGTACTTC. Translation gives CASSESWDGGQETQYF.

This clonotype was seen more than once but under ten times. A much larger clone lies one base from this, so it may be a read error. The chain joins TRBV5-1 to TRBJ2-2; 8 bases line up with TRBD1. CDR1 and CDR2 from the germline V gene are SGHRS and YFSETQ. V gave up 5 bases and J gave up 7 bases; unmatched junction bases: 4. The CDR3 has 13 amino acids. Written as DNA, the CDR3 is TGCGCCAGCAGGCGGACAGGGATCGGGGAGCTGTTTTTT. Amino acids: CASRRTGIGELFF.

Many counts were recorded for this clonotype. This chain connects TRBV12-3 or TRBV12-4 to TRBJ2-7; 12 bases map to TRBD2. The CDR3 is 16 amino acids. Trimming at V came to 6 bases and at J to 3 bases, leaving 9 bases not matched to a gene. CDR3 sequence reads: CASSRGLAGIHYEQYF. The CDR3 DNA reads as TGTGCCAGCAGCCGAGGACTAGCGGGAATACACTACGAGCAGTACTTC.

This clonotype was counted a few times. The chain links TRBV19 to TRBJ1-5; D call uncertain. The CDR3 runs to 14 residues. V gave up 2 bases and J gave up 3 bases, with 8 bases separating them. Looked up from germline, CDR1 is LNHDA and CDR2 is SQIVND (reference sequence). CDR3 residues: CASSIPGANQPQHF. The CDR3 DNA reads TGTGCCAGTAGTATACCGGGAGCCAATCAGCCCCAGCATTTT.

The V gene is TRBV20-1, the J gene TRBJ1-5, with a tentative D call TRBD1 (6 bases). The CDR3 loop spans 15 amino acids. Trimming shortened V by 0 bases and J by 5 bases, and 14 bases separated the two germline ends. In germline, CDR1 is DFQATT, CDR2 SNEGSKA (reference sequence). Written as DNA, the CDR3 is TGCAGTGCTAGAGATGTTATCAGGGGATATCAGCCCCAGCATTTT. Protein: CSARDVIRGYQPQHF.

This clonotype was found a few times. This sequence joins TRBV3-1 and TRBJ2-5, with a tentative D call TRBD1 (6 bases). CDR3 length: 17 residues. Germline CDR1 and CDR2: LGHDT and YNNKEL (reference sequence). V dropped 1 base and J dropped 2 bases, with 17 bases sitting between them. CDR3 in DNA: TGTGCCAGCAGCCAAGCCCCGCGGTGGGACACTCAAGAGACCCAGTACTTC. As protein: CASSQAPRWDTQETQYF.

There are many counts of this clonotype. This sequence joins TRBV20-1 and TRBJ2-3; 7 bases are a match to TRBD2. The trim removed 5 bases at V and 6 bases at J, leaving 11 bases unmatched. This CDR3 contains 14 residues. Germline CDR1 and CDR2: DFQATT and SNEGSKA (reference sequence). The CDR3: CSAPRRLAVDTQYF. For the CDR3, the DNA is TGCAGTGCTCCCAGGAGGCTAGCGGTCGATACGCAGTATTTT.

Comments on this clonotype: The conserved phenylalanine or tryptophan is not found at the CDR3 terminus, so this likely reflects a read error. CDR3 sequence: CASSRRDRGSDEQYS. CDR3 coding DNA: TGTGCCAGCAGCCGCCGGGACAGGGGCTCCGACGAGCAGTACTCC. The chain employs TRBV11-2 and TRBJ2-7, with 10 positions matching TRBD1. This CDR3 has 15 amino acids. Germline CDR1 reads SGHAT; CDR2 reads FQNNGV.

This clonotype came up many times. The chain recombines TRBV18 with TRBJ2-7; the match to TRBD1 covers 10 bases. CDR3 length: 14 residues. CDR1 is KGHSH, CDR2 LQKENI, per germline. V lost 2 bases and J lost 6; bases outside the gene matches: 4. CDR3 in DNA: TGTGCCAGCTCACCAGACAGGGGGCTGGGCGAGCAGTACTTC. Translating it yields CASSPDRGLGEQYF.

The rearrangement uses TRBV27 and TRBJ1-5, with 7 bases matching TRBD1. V lost 5 bases to trimming and J lost 2 bases; unmatched junction nucleotides: 6. CDR3 length: 15 amino acids. Germline loops: CDR1 MNHEY, CDR2 SMNVEV (reference sequence). The DNA for the CDR3 is TGTGCCAGCAGTCAAGGGGGCTTAGGCAATCAGCCCCAGCATTTT. Translation gives CASSQGGLGNQPQHF.

This clonotype has a count of ten or more. This rearrangement joins TRBV3-1 to TRBJ1-3; 7 bases fit TRBD1. V lost 6 bases to trimming and J lost 3 bases; unmatched junction nucleotides: 5. The CDR3 is 14 residues long. In germline, CDR1 is LGHDT, CDR2 YNNKEL (reference sequence). This CDR3 reads CASSRTGVGNTIYF. CDR3 in DNA: TGTGCCAGCAGTCGAACAGGGGTTGGAAACACCATATATTTT.

This clonotype came up many times. V usage is TRBV12-3 or TRBV12-4 and J usage is TRBJ1-5, with D perhaps matching TRBD1 (6 bases). V was shortened by 4 bases and J by 2 bases, with 27 bases between the two germline ends. This CDR3 region has 20 residues. CDR3 DNA: TGTGCCAGCAGTTCCCCTCCGGGACAAGTCCCATGGTATCGCAATCAGCCCCAGCATTTT. Residues: CASSSPPGQVPWYRNQPQHF.

This clonotype was counted at least ten times. V usage is TRBV2 and J usage is TRBJ2-3, with D unresolved. This CDR3 has 14 residues. Trimming stripped 4 bases from V and 2 bases from J, with 10 bases between. Germline values: CDR1 SNHLY, CDR2 FYNNEI. The CDR3 coding sequence is TGTGCCAGCAGTGTCAGGACCTACACAGATACGCAGTATTTT. This codes for CASSVRTYTDTQYF.

This clonotype was seen only a few times. The CDR3 here is CASSLGGAPEKLFF. The CDR3 nucleotides are TGTGCCAGCAGTTTGGGCGGCGCCCCCGAAAAACTGTTTTTT. The chain carries TRBV28 and TRBJ1-4; D not certain. V was shortened by 3 bases and J by 8 bases, with 13 bases between the two germline ends. CDR3 size: 14 residues. In germline, CDR1 is MDHEN, CDR2 SYDVKM.

In regard to this clonotype: This clone may be a read error of a much larger clone one base away. The V call is TRBV20-1, the J call TRBJ2-6; D not resolved. The CDR3 consists of 13 residues. The germline V gene encodes CDR1 DFQATT and CDR2 SNEGSKA (reference sequence). V dropped 6 bases and J dropped 1 base, with 7 bases sitting between them. The CDR3 DNA reads as TGCAGTGCACCACCATCTGGGGCCAACGTCCTGACTTTC. As protein: CSAPPSGANVLTF.

The gene calls are TRBV30 and TRBJ1-5; maybe TRBD1 (5 bases). Germline V gene lookup returns CDR1 GTSNPN and CDR2 SVGIG (reference sequence). The CDR3 has 17 residues. Trimming removed 5 bases from V and 0 bases from J, with 20 bases in between. In DNA, the CDR3 is TGTGCCTGGGGCCGGGGACGTATTTTGGATAGCAATCAGCCCCAGCATTTT. Translated: CAWGRGRILDSNQPQHF.

The chain couples TRBV6-1 to TRBJ2-4; no clear D gene. Germline CDR1 reads MNHNS; CDR2 reads SASEGT. The CDR3 covers 13 residues. The germline V and J ends were trimmed by 2 bases and 8 bases, with 10 bases remaining between them. The CDR3 loop reads CASSELASDIQYF. The CDR3 DNA reads TGTGCCAGCAGTGAATTAGCCTCGGACATTCAGTACTTC.

This clonotype has more than one count but fewer than ten. The conserved final phenylalanine or tryptophan is absent from the CDR3, which likely points to a read error. The limits of the CDR3 on the DNA are not certain, so only TCRdb's listed CDR3 is given. The rearrangement uses TRBV20-1 and TRBJ1-2; whether TRBD1, the table's D call, matches the DNA was not checked. The CDR3 sequence runs 13 residues, both termini included. Germline CDR1 is DFQATT and CDR2 is SNEGSKA (reference sequence). The CDR3 is CSAQPGQHYGYTC.

This clonotype was observed many times. The chain joins TRBV11-1 to TRBJ2-5; tentatively, D is TRBD2 (6 bases). The CDR3 runs 19 residues. From germline, CDR1 is SGHAT and CDR2 FQDESV (reference sequence). Trimming stripped 4 bases from V and 3 bases from J, with 27 bases between. The CDR3 loop reads CASSWGTWTLGSREETQYF. In DNA form, the CDR3 reads TGTGCCAGCAGCTGGGGGACTTGGACGCTTGGGTCCAGGGAAGAGACCCAGTACTTC.

This clonotype was counted only a few times. This chain uses TRBV6-1 with TRBJ1-5; D is uncertain. V dropped 4 bases and J dropped 4 bases, with 17 bases sitting between them. This CDR3 is built from 16 residues. In germline, CDR1 is MNHNS, CDR2 SASEGT. CDR3 sequence: CASSGHFLGPNQPQHF. The CDR3 DNA sequence: TGTGCCAGCAGTGGACACTTCCTGGGCCCTAATCAGCCCCAGCATTTT.

This clonotype has ten or more counts. The rearrangement uses TRBV29-1 and TRBJ2-5; D unresolved. This CDR3 contains 14 residues. Germline CDR1 and CDR2: SQVTM and ANQGSEA. V shed 0 bases and J shed 1 base, with 9 bases lying between them. CDR3 protein: CSVEDPDGQETQYF. As DNA, the CDR3 is TGCAGCGTTGAAGATCCTGACGGCCAAGAGACCCAGTACTTC.

A note on this clonotype: One end of the junction does not line up with germline, which may come from a read error. This chain uses TRBV7-2 with TRBJ2-1; D remains ambiguous. Germline CDR1 is SGHTA and CDR2 is FQGNSA. CDR3 size: 11 residues. CDR3 coding DNA: TGTGCCAGCAGCTTTAACAATGGGCAGTTCTTC. Translation: CASSFNNGQFF.

To note about this clonotype: A read error may explain this, as a much larger clone is one base away. This chain connects TRBV30 to TRBJ2-7; 7 nucleotides align to TRBD2. The junction had 12 bases not matched to a gene; V was cut back by 6 bases and J by 4 bases. Germline values: CDR1 GTSNPN, CDR2 SVGIG (reference sequence). This CDR3 contains 14 residues. CDR3 nucleotide sequence: TGTGCCTGCAGTCGAGCGGGGCCTATGTACGAGCAGTACTTC. This sequence encodes CACSRAGPMYEQYF.

The chain carries TRBV30 and TRBJ1-5, with no clear D. Trimming left V 1 base short and J 6 bases short, with 13 bases between. The germline V gene has CDR1 GTSNPN and CDR2 SVGIG (reference sequence). The CDR3 has 14 amino acids. The CDR3 nucleotides read TGTGCCTGGAGTGAATCAATCGGTGGTCAGCCCCAGCATTTT. Its translation is CAWSESIGGQPQHF.

This chain connects TRBV28 to TRBJ1-2; 8 positions match TRBD1. V was pared by 4 bases and J by 5 bases, with 9 bases of the junction left unmatched. The CDR3 covers 15 residues. The germline V gene has CDR1 MDHEN and CDR2 SYDVKM. CDR3 DNA: TGTGCCAGCAGTTGGACAGGGAGCCCCTCTTATGGCTACACCTTC. Encoded protein: CASSWTGSPSYGYTF.

Ten or more counts support this clonotype. This chain links TRBV19 with TRBJ1-2, with 10 bases identical to TRBD1. The CDR3 runs 15 residues. Germline V gives CDR1 LNHDA, CDR2 SQIVND (reference sequence). V shed 6 bases and J 3 bases; nucleotides not matched to a gene: 7. In DNA, the CDR3 is TGTGCCAGTAGACGGTCAGGACAGGGGGACTATGGCTACACCTTC. Its translation is CASRRSGQGDYGYTF.

The chain joins TRBV28 to TRBJ1-2, with a weak D call TRBD1 (5 bases). Trimming removed 2 bases from V and 3 bases from J, with 7 bases in between. Germline V gives CDR1 MDHEN, CDR2 SYDVKM. The length of the CDR3 is 13 residues. CDR3 nucleotides: TGTGCCAGCAGTTTAGGGGGGGACTATGGCTACACCTTC. Amino acid sequence: CASSLGGDYGYTF.

This clonotype was recorded at least ten times. In DNA form, the CDR3 reads TGTGCCAGCAGCTTAATAGCGGGAGCAAACCACAATGAGCAGTTCTTC. Protein sequence: CASSLIAGANHNEQFF. The genes are TRBV7-9 and TRBJ2-1; TRBD2 matches at 9 bases. Germline values: CDR1 SEHNR, CDR2 FQNEAQ (reference sequence). The junction had 7 bases not matched to a gene; V was cut back by 2 bases and J by 5 bases. The CDR3 contains 16 residues. Looking up the rest from reference TRBV7-9 and TRBJ2-1 gives the full variable domain: DTGVSQNPRHKITKRGQNVTFRCDPISEHNRLYWYRQTLGQGPEFLTYFQNEAQLEKSRLLSDRFSAERPKGSFSTLEIQRTEQGDSAMYLCASSLIAGANHNEQFFGPGTRLTVL.